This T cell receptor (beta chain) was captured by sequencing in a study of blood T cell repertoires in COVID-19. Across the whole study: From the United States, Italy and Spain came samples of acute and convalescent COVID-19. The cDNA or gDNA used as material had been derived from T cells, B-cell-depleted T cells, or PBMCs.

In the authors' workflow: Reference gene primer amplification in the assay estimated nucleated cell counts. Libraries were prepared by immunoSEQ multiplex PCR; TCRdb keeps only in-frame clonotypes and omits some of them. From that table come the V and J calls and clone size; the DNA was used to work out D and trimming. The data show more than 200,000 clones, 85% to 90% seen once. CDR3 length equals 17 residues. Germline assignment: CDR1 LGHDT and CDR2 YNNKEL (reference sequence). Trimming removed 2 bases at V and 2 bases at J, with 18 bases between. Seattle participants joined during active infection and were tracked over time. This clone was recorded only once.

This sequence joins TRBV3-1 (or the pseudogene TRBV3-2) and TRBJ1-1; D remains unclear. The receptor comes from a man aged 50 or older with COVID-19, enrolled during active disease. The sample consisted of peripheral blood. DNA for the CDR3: TGTGCCAGCAGCCAACGCGCATTCGGGAACCTCAACACTGAAGCTTTCTTT. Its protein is CASSQRAFGNLNTEAFF.